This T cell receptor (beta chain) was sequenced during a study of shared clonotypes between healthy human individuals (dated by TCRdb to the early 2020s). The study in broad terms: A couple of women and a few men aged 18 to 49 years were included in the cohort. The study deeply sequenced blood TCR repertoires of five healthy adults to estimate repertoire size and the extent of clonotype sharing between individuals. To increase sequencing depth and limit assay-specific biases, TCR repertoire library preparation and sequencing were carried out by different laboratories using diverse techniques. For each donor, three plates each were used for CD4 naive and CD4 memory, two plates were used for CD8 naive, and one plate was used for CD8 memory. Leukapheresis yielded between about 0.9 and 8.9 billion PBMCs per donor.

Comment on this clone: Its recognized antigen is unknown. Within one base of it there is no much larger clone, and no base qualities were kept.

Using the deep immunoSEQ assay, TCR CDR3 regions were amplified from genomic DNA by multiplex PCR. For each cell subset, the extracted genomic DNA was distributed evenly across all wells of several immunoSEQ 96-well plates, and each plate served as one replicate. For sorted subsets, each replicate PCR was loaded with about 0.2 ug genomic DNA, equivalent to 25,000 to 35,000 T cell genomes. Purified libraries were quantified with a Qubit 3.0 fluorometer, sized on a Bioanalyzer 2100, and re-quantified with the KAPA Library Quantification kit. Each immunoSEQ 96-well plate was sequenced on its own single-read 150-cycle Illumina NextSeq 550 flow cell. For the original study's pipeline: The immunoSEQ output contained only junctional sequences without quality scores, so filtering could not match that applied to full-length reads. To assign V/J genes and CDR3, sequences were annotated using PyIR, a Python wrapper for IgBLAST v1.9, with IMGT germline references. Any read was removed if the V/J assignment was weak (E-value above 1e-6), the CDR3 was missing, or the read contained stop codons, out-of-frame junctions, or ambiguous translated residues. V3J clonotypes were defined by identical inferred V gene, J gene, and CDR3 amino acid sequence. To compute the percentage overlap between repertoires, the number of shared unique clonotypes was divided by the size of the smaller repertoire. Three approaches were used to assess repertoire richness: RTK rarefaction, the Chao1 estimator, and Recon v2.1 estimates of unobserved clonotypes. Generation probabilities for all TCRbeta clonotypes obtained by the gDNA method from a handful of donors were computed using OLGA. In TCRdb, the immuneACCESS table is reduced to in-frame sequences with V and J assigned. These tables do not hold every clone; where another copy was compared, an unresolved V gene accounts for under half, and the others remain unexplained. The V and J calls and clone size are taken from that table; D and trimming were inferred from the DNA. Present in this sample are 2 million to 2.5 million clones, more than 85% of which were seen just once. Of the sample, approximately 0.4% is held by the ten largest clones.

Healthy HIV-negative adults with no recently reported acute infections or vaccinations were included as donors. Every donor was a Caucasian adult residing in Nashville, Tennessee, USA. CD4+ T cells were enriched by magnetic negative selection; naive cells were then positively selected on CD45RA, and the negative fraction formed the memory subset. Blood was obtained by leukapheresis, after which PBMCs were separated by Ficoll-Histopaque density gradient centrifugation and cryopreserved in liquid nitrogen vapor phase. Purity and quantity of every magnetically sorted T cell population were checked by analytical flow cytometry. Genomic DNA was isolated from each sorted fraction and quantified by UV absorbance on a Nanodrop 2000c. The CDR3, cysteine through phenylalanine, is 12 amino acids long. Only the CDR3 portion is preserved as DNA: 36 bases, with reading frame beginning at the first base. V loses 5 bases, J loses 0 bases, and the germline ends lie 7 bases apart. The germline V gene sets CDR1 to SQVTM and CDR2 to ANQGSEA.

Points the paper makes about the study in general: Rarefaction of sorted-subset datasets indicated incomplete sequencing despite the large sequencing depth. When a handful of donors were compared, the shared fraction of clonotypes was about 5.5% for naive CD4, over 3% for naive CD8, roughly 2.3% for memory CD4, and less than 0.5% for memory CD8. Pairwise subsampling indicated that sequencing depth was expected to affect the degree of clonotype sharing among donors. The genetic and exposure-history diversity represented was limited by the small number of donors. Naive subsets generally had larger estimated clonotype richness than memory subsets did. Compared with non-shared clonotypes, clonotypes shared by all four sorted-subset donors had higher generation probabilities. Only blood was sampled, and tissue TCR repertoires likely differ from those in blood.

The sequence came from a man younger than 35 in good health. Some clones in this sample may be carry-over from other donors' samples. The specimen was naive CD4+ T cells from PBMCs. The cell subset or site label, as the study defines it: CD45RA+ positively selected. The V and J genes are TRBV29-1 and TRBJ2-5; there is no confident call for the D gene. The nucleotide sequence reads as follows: TGCAGCGTTATCAGAGACCAAGAGACCCAGTACTTC. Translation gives CSVIRDQETQYF.